These 27 T cell receptor beta chains share one sample of origin, sequenced in a study of blood T cells in healthy people across ages. The authors ran a second PCR of about 6 to 11 cycles using a sample-barcoded 5' primer and a J-beta primer mix. TCRdb analysed the 5' RACE reads with MiXCR anew, one entry per CDR3 protein. Seen here are 1.5 million to 2 million distinct CDR3 sequences, just under 50% observed once, and the top ten hold over 2%. Sample: blood. The receptors come from a woman in her forties in good health.

The chain uses TRBV15 and TRBJ2-4, with 8 bases lining up with TRBD2. The tail of the sequence fits TRBJ2-7 better, so the J call may be wrong. CDR3 length equals 13 residues. Germline V lookup: CDR1 LNHNV, CDR2 YYDKDF (reference sequence). The DNA of the CDR3 is TGTGCCACCAGACTCCGGGGGGGCGGCGAGCAGTACTTC. Protein: CATRLRGGGEQYF.

This chain joins TRBV4-2 and TRBJ1-5, with 9 positions matching TRBD1. The CDR3 has 16 residues. CDR1 and CDR2 from the germline V gene are LGHNA and YNFKEQ. V lost 6 bases, J lost 0 bases, and 6 bases stayed unmatched. Here the CDR3 reads CASRPTGGLSNQPQHF. In DNA, the CDR3 is TGTGCCAGCAGACCCACAGGGGGCCTTAGCAATCAGCCCCAGCATTTT.

This clonotype appeared a few times. The V call is TRBV12-3 or TRBV12-4, the J call TRBJ2-5; 9 nucleotides agree with TRBD1. V shed 4 bases and J 5 bases; nucleotides not matched to a gene: 8. CDR3 length equals 15 residues. The CDR3 DNA reads as TGTGCCAGCAGTTATGGGGACAGGGTTAAGGAGACCCAGTACTTC. Residues: CASSYGDRVKETQYF.

This clonotype appeared a few times. The chain couples TRBV5-6 to TRBJ2-1; 7 bases fit TRBD1. Germline V gene sequence: CDR1 SGHDT, CDR2 YYEEEE. J lost 5 bases, V lost 1 base, and 6 bases had no gene match. The CDR3 spans 15 residues. The CDR3 bases are TGTGCCAGCAGCTTGAATCCGGGACAGCACAATGAGCAGTTCTTC. It yields the protein CASSLNPGQHNEQFF.

This sequence joins TRBV2 and TRBJ1-6; D is undetermined. Germline loops: CDR1 SNHLY, CDR2 FYNNEI. Trimming cost V 7 bases and J 11 bases, with 12 bases left between them. This CDR3 region has 12 residues. CDR3 coding DNA: TGTGCCAGCACGGATCCACCAACACCCCTCCACTTT. This sequence encodes CASTDPPTPLHF.

The chain combines TRBV4-3 with TRBJ2-1; a possible D gene is TRBD2 (5 bases). Germline V gene sequence: CDR1 LGHNA, CDR2 YSLEER. Trimming took off 1 base at V and 1 base at J, with 8 bases between the two ends. The CDR3 runs 15 residues. The CDR3 protein is CASSQVTRSYNEQFF. In DNA form, the CDR3 reads TGCGCCAGCAGCCAAGTCACTAGGTCCTACAATGAGCAGTTCTTC.

The chain joins TRBV7-9 to TRBJ1-2; TRBD1 is a possible D gene (5 bases). CDR1 and CDR2 (germline): SEHNR, FQNEAQ (reference sequence). CDR3 length equals 16 residues. V was pared by 2 bases and J by 3 bases, with 16 bases between. CDR3 sequence reads: CASSLPGQPRDYGYTF. DNA of the CDR3: TGTGCCAGCAGCTTACCGGGGCAACCTCGCGACTATGGCTACACCTTC.

The sample holds a few counts of this clonotype. The chain uses TRBV12-3 or TRBV12-4 and TRBJ2-1; 9 nucleotides line up with TRBD2. There are 16 residues in the CDR3. The trim removed 6 bases at V and 3 bases at J, leaving 9 bases unmatched. CDR3 sequence (DNA): TGTGCCAGCAGCCCTGAGGCGGGGGGGATCTACAATGAGCAGTTCTTC. It translates to CASSPEAGGIYNEQFF.

The J gene is TRBJ2-2, the V gene TRBV7-2, with a weak D call TRBD2 (6 bases). V was cut by 5 bases and J by 7 bases, with 14 bases left in between. The germline CDR1 and CDR2 sequences are SGHTA and FQGNSA. The CDR3 is made up of 14 amino acids. The CDR3, as DNA: TGTGCCAGCAGCGGAGGGCCGAGTATCGGGGAGCTGTTTTTT. It translates to CASSGGPSIGELFF.

This clonotype has only a few counts. The chain couples TRBV28 to TRBJ2-5; tentative D call: TRBD2 (5 bases). Germline V CDR1 and CDR2: MDHEN, SYDVKM. V dropped 7 bases and J dropped 1 base, with 10 bases sitting between them. The CDR3 covers 13 residues. The CDR3 is CASKEVFQETQYF. The DNA for the CDR3 is TGTGCCAGCAAGGAGGTATTCCAAGAGACCCAGTACTTC.

Only a few counts were recorded for this clonotype. This chain links TRBV20-1 with TRBJ1-2, with TRBD1 as a possible D gene (5 bases). V lost 1 base, J lost 10 bases, and 19 bases lay in between. The CDR3 contains 14 residues. Germline-derived CDR1 and CDR2 are DFQATT and SNEGSKA (reference sequence). In DNA, the CDR3 is TGCAGTGCTAGAGTTCTCGCAGACCAGGGCGCCTACACCTTC. This sequence encodes CSARVLADQGAYTF.

The V gene is TRBV4-1, the J gene TRBJ1-6; D remains ambiguous. The CDR3 runs 13 residues. The germline gives CDR1 MGHRA, CDR2 YSYEKL. Trimming took off 0 bases at V and 15 bases at J, with 12 bases between the two ends. DNA of the CDR3: TGCGCCAGCAGCCAAGATGGACCTCGGGGCCTCCACTTT. This codes for CASSQDGPRGLHF.

The V and J genes are TRBV6-1 and TRBJ1-4, with D unresolved. Germline CDR1 and CDR2: MNHNS and SASEGT. Between the trimmed V and J ends, which lost 3 bases and 6 bases, there was a span of 20 bases. The CDR3 runs 17 residues. CDR3 bases: TGTGCCAGCAGTGATGGTCTAAGGCGGGTAATTGATGAAAAACTGTTTTTT. Its protein is CASSDGLRRVIDEKLFF.

This clonotype was found a few times. The gene calls are TRBV20-1 and TRBJ2-4; TRBD2 aligns across 15 bases. The CDR3 spans 19 residues. CDR1 is DFQATT, CDR2 SNEGSKA, per germline (reference sequence). The ends lost 6 bases at V and 0 bases at J; junction bases unmatched: 12. The CDR3 DNA sequence: TGCAGTGCCGCGGGACTAGCGGGGGGTGGTAACTTAGCCAAAAACATTCAGTACTTC. The encoded protein is CSAAGLAGGGNLAKNIQYF.

This chain joins TRBV5-1 and TRBJ2-7, with 9 nucleotides matching TRBD1. Germline lookup yields CDR1 SGHRS and CDR2 YFSETQ. The CDR3 has 19 amino acids. The junction had 17 bases not matched to a gene; V was cut back by 4 bases and J by 0 bases. The CDR3, as DNA: TGCGCCAGCAGCCACGGTGCCAAACCGGGACAGGGAAGCTCCTACGAGCAGTACTTC. This sequence encodes CASSHGAKPGQGSSYEQYF.

The rearrangement links TRBV4-2 to TRBJ2-3; 11 positions match TRBD2. Germline-derived CDR1 and CDR2 are LGHNA and YNFKEQ. CDR3 length: 17 residues. Trimming cost V 5 bases and J 2 bases; bases outside gene matches: 9. The CDR3 region has the DNA TGTGCCAGCAGCGACCAACCACTAGCGGGGGACACAGATACGCAGTATTTT. It yields the protein CASSDQPLAGDTDTQYF.

The V gene is TRBV15, the J gene TRBJ2-3, with D possibly being TRBD1 (5 bases). With 5 bases removed from V and 11 bases from J, the gap between germline ends came to 17 bases. The CDR3 extends over 13 amino acids. Germline CDR1 reads LNHNV; CDR2 reads YYDKDF (reference sequence). The DNA of the CDR3 is TGTGCCACCAGCCCGTATACAGGAATCGGGCAGTATTTT. Translation: CATSPYTGIGQYF.

This clonotype appeared once. V and J are TRBV6-2 or TRBV6-3 and TRBJ2-5, with D perhaps assigned TRBD1 or TRBD2 (5 bases each). The CDR3 has 16 amino acids. V was trimmed by 2 bases and J by 2 bases, leaving 15 bases between them. Germline values: CDR1 MNHEY, CDR2 SVGEGT. CDR3 sequence: CASSYDVGDVQETQYF. Written as DNA, the CDR3 is TGTGCCAGCAGTTACGACGTGGGGGACGTTCAAGAGACCCAGTACTTC.

This clonotype came up a few times. V gene TRBV12-1 combines with J gene TRBJ1-2; the tabulated D call, TRBD1, remains unverified against the DNA. TRBV12-1 is given as a pseudogene. The CDR3 contains 13 residues. The CDR3 nucleotides are TGTGCCAGCAGCTTTTCCGGGGGCAATGGCTACACCTTC. Protein product: CASSFSGGNGYTF.

This clonotype was seen only once. J is TRBJ2-3 and V is TRBV24-1; D gene uncertain. This CDR3 contains 15 residues. Germline loops: CDR1 KGHDR, CDR2 SFDVKD. The V gene lost 4 bases and the J gene lost 3 bases, with 13 bases spanning the gap. The CDR3 reads CATSDRVHRTDTQYF. The CDR3 coding sequence is TGTGCCACCAGTGACCGGGTTCATAGAACAGATACGCAGTATTTT.

This chain uses TRBV5-1 with TRBJ2-3; D unclear. Germline loops: CDR1 SGHRS, CDR2 YFSETQ. The CDR3 is 14 amino acids. Between the trimmed V and J ends, which lost 2 bases and 2 bases, there was a span of 9 bases. CDR3: CASSLNTFTDTQYF. CDR3 sequence (DNA): TGCGCCAGCAGCTTAAATACGTTCACAGATACGCAGTATTTT.

This chain connects TRBV4-1 to TRBJ2-5; 10 bases match TRBD1. The CDR3 sequence is 17 residues long. Germline CDR1 MGHRA, CDR2 YSYEKL. V lost 1 base to trimming and J lost 5 bases; unmatched junction nucleotides: 10. CDR3 loop: CASSQVWTGGPAETQYF. The CDR3, as DNA: TGCGCCAGCAGCCAAGTGTGGACAGGGGGGCCGGCGGAGACCCAGTACTTC.

This clonotype showed up just a few times. The chain links TRBV29-1 to TRBJ2-1; possibly TRBD1 for D (6 bases). In germline, CDR1 is SQVTM, CDR2 ANQGSEA. V lost 3 bases and J 6 bases, leaving 15 bases between the germline ends. CDR3 size: 14 residues. CDR3 sequence reads: CSVEPSGRGNEQFF. The DNA of the CDR3 is TGCAGCGTTGAGCCCTCCGGCAGGGGCAATGAGCAGTTCTTC.

The chain couples TRBV6-9 to TRBJ2-7, with no clear D. CDR1 is MNHGY, CDR2 SVAAGI, per germline. The V end lost 0 bases, the J end lost 3 bases, and 9 bases lay between the germline ends. There are 14 residues in the CDR3. The CDR3 DNA sequence: TGTGCCAGCAGTTATTCAGTGGGCTACTACGAGCAGTACTTC. Its translation: CASSYSVGYYEQYF.

As for this clonotype: A much larger clone lies a single base off, so this may be a read error. The rearrangement uses TRBV6-2 or TRBV6-3 and TRBJ2-5; 7 bases fit TRBD1. Germline loops: CDR1 MNHEY, CDR2 SVGEGT. The CDR3 has 14 residues. V was pared by 7 bases and J by 11 bases, with 16 bases of the junction left unmatched. The chain's CDR3 is CASNRDRSLNEQYF. The CDR3 DNA reads TGTGCCAGCAACAGGGACAGATCTCTCAATGAGCAGTACTTC.

This clonotype was counted many times. The chain uses TRBV7-2 and TRBJ2-7; a possible D gene is TRBD1 (5 bases). Per germline, CDR1 SGHTA and CDR2 FQGNSA. V lost 3 bases and J lost 5, with 8 bases in between. The CDR3 covers 12 residues. CDR3 DNA: TGTGCCAGCAGCTTCTCCAGGGACGAGCAGTACTTC. Protein sequence: CASSFSRDEQYF. Combining the CDR3 with reference TRBV7-2 and TRBJ2-7 gives the whole variable domain GAGVSQSPSNKVTEKGKDVELRCDPISGHTALYWYRQSLGQGLEFLIYFQGNSAPDKSGLPSDRFSAERTGGSVSTLTIQRTQQEDSAVYLCASSFSRDEQYFGPGTRLTVT.

Notes on this clonotype: The junction departs from germline at one end; a sequencing error may be responsible. V usage is TRBV7-7 and J usage is TRBJ2-5, with TRBD2 matching over 9 bases. The CDR3 runs to 15 residues. The germline gives CDR1 SSHAT, CDR2 FNYEAQ (reference sequence). The CDR3 nucleotides are TGTGCTAGCAGCTCCCGGACTAGCGCTTACAATGAGCAGTACTTC. This sequence encodes CASSSRTSAYNEQYF.